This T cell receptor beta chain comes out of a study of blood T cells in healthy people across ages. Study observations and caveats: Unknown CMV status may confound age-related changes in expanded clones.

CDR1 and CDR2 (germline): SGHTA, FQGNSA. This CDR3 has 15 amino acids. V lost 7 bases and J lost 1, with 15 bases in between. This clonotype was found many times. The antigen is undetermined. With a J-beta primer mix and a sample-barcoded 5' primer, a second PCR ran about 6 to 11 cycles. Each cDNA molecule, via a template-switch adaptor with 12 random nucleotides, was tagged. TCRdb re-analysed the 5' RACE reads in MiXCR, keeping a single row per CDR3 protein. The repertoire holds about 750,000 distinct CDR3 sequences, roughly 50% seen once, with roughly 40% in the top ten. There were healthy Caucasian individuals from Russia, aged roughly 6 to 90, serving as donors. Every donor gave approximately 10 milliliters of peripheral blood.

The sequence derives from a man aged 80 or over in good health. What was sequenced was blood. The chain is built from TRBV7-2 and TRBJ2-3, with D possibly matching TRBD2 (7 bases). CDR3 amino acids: CASKGGSGRTDTQYF. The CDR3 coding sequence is TGTGCCAGCAAGGGGGGGAGTGGGCGCACAGATACGCAGTATTTT.